The rows below give T cell receptor beta chains drawn from one sample of a study of cytomegalovirus exposure and HLA in healthy donors. Here immunoSEQ multiplex PCR was the method, and the copy in TCRdb shows in-frame clones only, minus some. The listing records roughly 140,000 clones. Sequenced: PBMCs. These receptors came from a male donor in good health and CMV-seronegative. CDR3s include the opening cysteine and the closing phenylalanine or tryptophan. The D gene is left open where the match is weak.

j_gene: TRBJ2-7
d_gene: TRBD1
v_gene: TRBV5-5
CDR3aa: CASSLGQGVSYEQYF
CDR3nt: TGTGCCAGCAGCTTGGGACAGGGCGTCTCCTACGAGCAGTACTTC

j_gene: TRBJ2-5
d_gene: .
v_gene: TRBV5-1
CDR3aa: CASSLGRPQETQYF
CDR3nt: TGCGCCAGCAGCTTGGGGAGGCCCCAAGAGACCCAGTACTTC

j_gene: TRBJ2-1
d_gene: TRBD2
v_gene: TRBV29-1
CDR3aa: CSVLGLAGVIGSYNEQFF
CDR3nt: TGCAGCGTTCTGGGACTAGCGGGGGTGATCGGCTCCTACAATGAGCAGTTCTTC

j_gene: TRBJ2-1
d_gene: TRBD2
v_gene: TRBV4-3
CDR3aa: CASSHPVRGLHSNEQFF
CDR3nt: TGCGCCAGCAGCCATCCGGTGAGGGGACTACATTCCAATGAGCAGTTCTTC

j_gene: TRBJ2-2
d_gene: TRBD1
v_gene: TRBV25-1
CDR3aa: CASGGQGSFTGELFF
CDR3nt: TGTGCCAGCGGGGGACAGGGATCCTTCACCGGGGAGCTGTTTTTT

j_gene: TRBJ1-5
d_gene: .
v_gene: TRBV10-2
CDR3aa: CASSDSNQPQHF
CDR3nt: TGCGCCAGCTCAGATAGCAATCAGCCCCAGCATTTT

j_gene: TRBJ1-5
d_gene: .
v_gene: TRBV27
CDR3aa: CASSTGGSNQPQHF
CDR3nt: TGTGCCAGCAGTACGGGGGGTAGCAATCAGCCCCAGCATTTT

j_gene: TRBJ2-5
d_gene: TRBD2
v_gene: TRBV5-5
CDR3aa: CASSSWTSGLQETQYF
CDR3nt: TGTGCCAGCAGCTCCTGGACTAGCGGACTCCAAGAGACCCAGTACTTC

j_gene: TRBJ1-3
d_gene: .
v_gene: TRBV6-5
CDR3aa: CASLSGNTIYF
CDR3nt: TGTGCCTCGCTATCTGGAAACACCATATATTTT

j_gene: TRBJ1-5
d_gene: .
v_gene: TRBV4-3
CDR3aa: CASSQDPSSNQPQHF
CDR3nt: TGCGCCAGCAGCCAAGATCCCTCTAGCAATCAGCCCCAGCATTTT

j_gene: TRBJ2-1
d_gene: .
v_gene: TRBV9
CDR3aa: CASSPSYNEQFF
CDR3nt: TGTGCCAGCAGCCCCTCGTACAATGAGCAGTTCTTC

j_gene: TRBJ2-5
d_gene: .
v_gene: TRBV5-1
CDR3aa: CASSLVGGIQETQYF
CDR3nt: TGCGCCAGCAGCCTAGTCGGGGGAATACAAGAGACCCAGTACTTC

j_gene: TRBJ1-1
d_gene: .
v_gene: TRBV7-9
CDR3aa: CASRGEEGEAFF
CDR3nt: TGTGCCAGCAGAGGGGAAGAAGGTGAAGCTTTCTTT

j_gene: TRBJ2-1
d_gene: TRBD2
v_gene: TRBV27
CDR3aa: CASSKREGVGQFF
CDR3nt: TGTGCCAGCAGTAAACGGGAGGGGGTGGGGCAGTTCTTC

j_gene: TRBJ2-1
d_gene: TRBD2
v_gene: TRBV2
CDR3aa: CASSPHDSGRSAEQFF
CDR3nt: TGTGCCAGCAGTCCCCATGACAGCGGGAGATCCGCTGAGCAGTTCTTC

j_gene: TRBJ1-2
d_gene: .
v_gene: TRBV6-1
CDR3aa: CASSEAGGAYGYTF
CDR3nt: TGTGCCAGCAGTGAAGCTGGGGGGGCCTATGGCTACACCTTC

j_gene: TRBJ2-1
d_gene: .
v_gene: TRBV7-9
CDR3aa: CASSLNPPYNEQFF
CDR3nt: TGTGCCAGCAGCCTAAATCCACCCTACAATGAGCAGTTCTTC

j_gene: TRBJ2-7
d_gene: TRBD1
v_gene: TRBV19
CDR3aa: CASSSYPGQGPYEQYF
CDR3nt: TGTGCCAGTAGTTCATACCCGGGACAGGGCCCCTACGAGCAGTACTTC

j_gene: TRBJ2-7
d_gene: .
v_gene: TRBV19
CDR3aa: CASNTGWSAYEQYF
CDR3nt: TGTGCCAGTAATACAGGGTGGTCGGCCTACGAGCAGTACTTC

j_gene: TRBJ2-7
d_gene: .
v_gene: TRBV30
CDR3aa: CAWSVLKGQGSGQYF
CDR3nt: TGTGCCTGGAGTGTACTAAAAGGGCAGGGGAGCGGCCAGTACTTC

j_gene: TRBJ2-3
d_gene: .
v_gene: TRBV15
CDR3aa: CATSTSSTDTQYF
CDR3nt: TGTGCCACCAGCACCTCTAGCACAGATACGCAGTATTTT

j_gene: TRBJ2-7
d_gene: .
v_gene: TRBV6-5
CDR3aa: CASSFTGNHEQYF
CDR3nt: TGTGCCAGCAGTTTCACAGGGAACCACGAGCAGTACTTC

j_gene: TRBJ1-2
d_gene: TRBD1
v_gene: TRBV15
CDR3aa: CATSTGTGGYGYTF
CDR3nt: TGTGCCACCAGCACCGGGACAGGGGGGTATGGCTACACCTTC

j_gene: TRBJ1-2
d_gene: .
v_gene: TRBV28
CDR3aa: CAVARDSTGRGYTF
CDR3nt: TGTGCCGTCGCCCGGGACTCCACAGGTCGGGGCTACACCTTC

j_gene: TRBJ1-2
d_gene: TRBD1
v_gene: TRBV27
CDR3aa: CASSLGTGASYGYTF
CDR3nt: TGTGCCAGCAGTCTAGGGACAGGGGCGTCCTATGGCTACACCTTC

j_gene: TRBJ1-5
d_gene: .
v_gene: TRBV25-1
CDR3aa: CASSEKGRGGQPQHF
CDR3nt: TGTGCCAGCAGTGAAAAGGGTAGGGGCGGTCAGCCCCAGCATTTT

j_gene: TRBJ1-5
d_gene: .
v_gene: TRBV4-2
CDR3aa: CASSQQGNSNQPQHF
CDR3nt: TGTGCCAGCAGCCAACAGGGAAATAGCAATCAGCCCCAGCATTTT

j_gene: TRBJ1-5
d_gene: .
v_gene: TRBV28
CDR3aa: CASVAGLGNQPQHF
CDR3nt: TGTGCCAGCGTTGCAGGGCTCGGCAATCAGCCCCAGCATTTT

j_gene: TRBJ2-2
d_gene: TRBD2
v_gene: TRBV18
CDR3aa: CASSPRLADSTGELFF
CDR3nt: TGTGCCAGCTCACCCCGACTAGCGGATTCAACCGGGGAGCTGTTTTTT

j_gene: TRBJ1-5
d_gene: .
v_gene: TRBV4-2
CDR3aa: CASSQDLADGNQPQHF
CDR3nt: TGTGCCAGCAGCCAAGATCTAGCTGACGGAAATCAGCCCCAGCATTTT

j_gene: TRBJ1-5
d_gene: .
v_gene: TRBV4-2
CDR3aa: CASSQETVIDSNQPQHF
CDR3nt: TGTGCCAGCAGCCAAGAAACGGTTATTGATAGCAATCAGCCCCAGCATTTT

j_gene: TRBJ2-7
d_gene: TRBD1
v_gene: TRBV27
CDR3aa: CASSLVWDSLYEQYF
CDR3nt: TGTGCCAGCAGTTTAGTTTGGGACAGTCTCTACGAGCAGTACTTC

j_gene: TRBJ1-1
d_gene: .
v_gene: TRBV6-5
CDR3aa: CASFSRGYDTEAFF
CDR3nt: TGTGCCAGCTTTTCACGGGGTTACGACACTGAAGCTTTCTTT

j_gene: TRBJ2-1
d_gene: TRBD2
v_gene: TRBV6-6
CDR3aa: CASTHGGTGTYNEQFF
CDR3nt: TGTGCCAGCACCCACGGGGGGACTGGGACCTACAATGAGCAGTTCTTC

j_gene: TRBJ1-1
d_gene: TRBD1
v_gene: TRBV18
CDR3aa: CASSSRTGLGEAFF
CDR3nt: TGTGCCAGCTCATCCCGGACAGGGCTTGGTGAAGCTTTCTTT

j_gene: TRBJ1-1
d_gene: TRBD1
v_gene: TRBV7-9
CDR3aa: CASRRQGNGRTEAFF
CDR3nt: TGTGCCAGCAGGAGACAGGGAAACGGGCGTACTGAAGCTTTCTTT

j_gene: TRBJ1-3
d_gene: TRBD1
v_gene: TRBV28
CDR3aa: CASSSYRGDSGNTIYF
CDR3nt: TGTGCCAGCAGTTCTTACAGGGGGGACTCTGGAAACACCATATATTTT